This TCR beta chain was recovered during a study of early T cells in non-severe SARS-CoV-2 infection. This clonotype was counted only a few times. Trimming shortened V by 5 bases and J by 4 bases, and 8 bases separated the two germline ends. Looked up from germline, CDR1 is SGHVS and CDR2 is FNYEAQ. This CDR3 is 12 amino acids long. cDNA molecules, individually, were tagged with unique molecular identifiers. A single record per CDR3 protein comes from TCRdb applying MiXCR to the 5' RACE reads. The sample includes about 64,000 distinct CDR3 sequences, approximately 8.8% seen only once; the top ten take over 10%.

The rearrangement links TRBV7-6 to TRBJ2-5, with D perhaps matching TRBD2 (5 bases). The source was whole blood, collected at baseline. The sequence was obtained from an adult who was a healthcare worker with PCR-confirmed SARS-CoV-2 infection or an uninfected control (not recorded which). The CDR3 bases are TGTGCCAGCAGCGGGAGAGGAGAGACCCAGTACTTC. The encoded protein is CASSGRGETQYF.